This T cell receptor (beta chain) was captured in a study of shared clonotypes between healthy human individuals. Study results and limitations: The study found 4.5% to 6% of naive CD4 clonotypes shared across four donors.

Turning to this clone: The antigen is not known.

The assay was immunoSEQ multiplex PCR, and TCRdb's table has in-frame clones only and misses some. Of roughly 2,000,000 clones in the sample, 85% to 95% were seen once. Trimming took 1 base from V and 2 from J, leaving 9 bases between them. CDR1 and CDR2 from the germline V gene are SGHDT and YYEEEE. CDR3 size: 14 residues. As defined, naive CD8 cells were CD45RO-negative and positively selected for CCR7, with terminally differentiated effector memory CD45RA+ cells excluded. The chain is built from TRBV5-6 and TRBJ1-2, with D hard to call. The sequence derives from a man younger than 35 in good health. Sequencing was carried out using naive CD8+ T cells sorted from blood. CDR3 sequence reads: CASSLLRTNYGYTF. The CDR3 region has the DNA TGTGCCAGCAGCTTGCTAAGGACCAACTATGGCTACACCTTC.